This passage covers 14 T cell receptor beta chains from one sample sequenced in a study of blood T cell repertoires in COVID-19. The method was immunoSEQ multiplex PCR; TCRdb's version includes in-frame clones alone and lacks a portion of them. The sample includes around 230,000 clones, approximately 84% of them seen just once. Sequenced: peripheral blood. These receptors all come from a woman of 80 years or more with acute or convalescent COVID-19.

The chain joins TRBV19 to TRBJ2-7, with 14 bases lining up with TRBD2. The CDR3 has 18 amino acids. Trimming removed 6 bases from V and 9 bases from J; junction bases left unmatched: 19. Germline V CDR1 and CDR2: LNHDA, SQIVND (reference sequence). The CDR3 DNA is TGTGCCAGTAGCGCGACCGGGACTAGCGGGAGCCAGTATAAAGGGCAGTACTTC. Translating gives CASSATGTSGSQYKGQYF.

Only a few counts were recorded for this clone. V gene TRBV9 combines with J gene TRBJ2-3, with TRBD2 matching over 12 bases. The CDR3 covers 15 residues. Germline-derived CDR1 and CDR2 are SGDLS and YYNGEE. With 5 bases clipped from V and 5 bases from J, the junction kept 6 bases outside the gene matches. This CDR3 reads CASSLSSGRGDTQYF. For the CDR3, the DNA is TGTGCCAGCAGTTTATCTAGCGGGAGGGGAGATACGCAGTATTTT.

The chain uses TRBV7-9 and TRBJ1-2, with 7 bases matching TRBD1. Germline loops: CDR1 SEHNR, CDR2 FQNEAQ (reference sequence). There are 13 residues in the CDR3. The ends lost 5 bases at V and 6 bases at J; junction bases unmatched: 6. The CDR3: CASSLRDSDGYTF. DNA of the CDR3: TGTGCCAGCAGCCTCCGGGACAGTGATGGCTACACCTTC.

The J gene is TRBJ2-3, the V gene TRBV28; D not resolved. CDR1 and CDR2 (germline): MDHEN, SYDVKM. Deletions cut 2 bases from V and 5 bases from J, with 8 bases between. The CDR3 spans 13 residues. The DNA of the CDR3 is TGTGCCAGCAGTTTAATAGCTGTAGATACGCAGTATTTT. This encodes CASSLIAVDTQYF.

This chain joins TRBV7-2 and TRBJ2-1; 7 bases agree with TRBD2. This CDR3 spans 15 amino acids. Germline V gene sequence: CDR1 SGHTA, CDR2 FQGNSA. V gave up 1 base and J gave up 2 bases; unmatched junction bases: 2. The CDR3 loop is CASSLVRGAYNEQFF. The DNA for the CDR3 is TGTGCCAGCAGCTTAGTACGGGGGGCCTACAATGAGCAGTTCTTC.

In DNA form, the CDR3 reads TGTGCCAGCATGAGTCTGGGACACCAGTACTTC. Amino acids: CASMSLGHQYF. The rearrangement joins TRBV6-5 to TRBJ2-5, with D perhaps TRBD1 (6 bases). The CDR3 runs to 11 residues. Trimming pared 7 bases from V and 10 bases from J, leaving 13 bases between. Per germline, CDR1 MNHEY and CDR2 SVGAGI.

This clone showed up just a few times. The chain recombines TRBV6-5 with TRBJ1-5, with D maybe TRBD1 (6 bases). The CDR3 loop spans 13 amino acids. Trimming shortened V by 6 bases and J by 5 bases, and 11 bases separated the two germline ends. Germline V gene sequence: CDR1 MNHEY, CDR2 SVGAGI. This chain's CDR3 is CASRGGLHQPQHF. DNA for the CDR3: TGTGCCAGCAGGGGGGGGCTTCATCAGCCCCAGCATTTT.

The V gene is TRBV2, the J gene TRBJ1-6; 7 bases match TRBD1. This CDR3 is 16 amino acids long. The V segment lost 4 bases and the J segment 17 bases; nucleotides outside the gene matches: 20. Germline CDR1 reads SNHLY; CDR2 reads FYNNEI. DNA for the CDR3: TGTGCCAGCAGTGGTTCTTTTGGGACAGTAGATGGTCGGATCCACTTT. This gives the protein CASSGSFGTVDGRIHF.

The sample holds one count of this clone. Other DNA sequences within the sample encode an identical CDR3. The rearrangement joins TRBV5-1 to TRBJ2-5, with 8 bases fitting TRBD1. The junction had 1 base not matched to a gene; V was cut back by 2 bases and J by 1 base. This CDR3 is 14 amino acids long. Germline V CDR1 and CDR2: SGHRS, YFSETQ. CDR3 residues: CASSLQGGQETQYF. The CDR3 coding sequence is TGCGCCAGCAGCTTACAGGGGGGCCAAGAGACCCAGTACTTC.

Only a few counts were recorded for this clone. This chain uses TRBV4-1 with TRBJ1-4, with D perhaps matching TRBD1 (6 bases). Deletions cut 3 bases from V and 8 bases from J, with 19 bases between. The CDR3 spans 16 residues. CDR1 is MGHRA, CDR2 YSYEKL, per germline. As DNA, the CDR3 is TGCGCCAGCAGCCAGACGTCGGGACAAAGTGGCGAAAAACTGTTTTTT. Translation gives CASSQTSGQSGEKLFF.

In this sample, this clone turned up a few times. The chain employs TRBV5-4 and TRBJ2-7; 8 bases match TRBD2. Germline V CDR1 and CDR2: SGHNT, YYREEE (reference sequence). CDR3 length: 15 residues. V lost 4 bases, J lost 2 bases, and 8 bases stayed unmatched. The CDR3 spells CASSTGREETYEQYF. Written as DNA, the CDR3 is TGTGCCAGCAGCACCGGGCGGGAGGAAACCTACGAGCAGTACTTC.

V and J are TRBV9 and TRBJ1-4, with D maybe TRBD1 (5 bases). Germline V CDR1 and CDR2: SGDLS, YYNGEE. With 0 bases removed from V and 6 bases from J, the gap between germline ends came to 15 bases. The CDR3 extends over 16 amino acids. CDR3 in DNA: TGTGCCAGCAGCGTAGGCCCTGCAGGGTTCGATGAAAAACTGTTTTTT. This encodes CASSVGPAGFDEKLFF.

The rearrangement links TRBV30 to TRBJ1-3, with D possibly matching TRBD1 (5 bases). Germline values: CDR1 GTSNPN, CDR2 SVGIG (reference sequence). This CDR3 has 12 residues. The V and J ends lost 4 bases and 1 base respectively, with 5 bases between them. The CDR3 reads CAWTGSGNTIYF. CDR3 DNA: TGTGCCTGGACAGGGTCTGGAAACACCATATATTTT.

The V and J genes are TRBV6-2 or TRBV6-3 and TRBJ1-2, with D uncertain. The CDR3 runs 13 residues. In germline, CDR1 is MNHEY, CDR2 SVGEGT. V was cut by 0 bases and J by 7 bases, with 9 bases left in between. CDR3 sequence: CASSYSGRRGYTF. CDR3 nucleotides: TGTGCCAGCAGTTACTCGGGCAGGCGTGGCTACACCTTC.